These 14 T cell receptor beta chains share one sample of origin, sequenced in a study of identical twins. TCRdb called the 5' RACE reads again in MiXCR, with one record for every CDR3 protein. This sample yields under 500,000 distinct CDR3 sequences, of which roughly an eighth are seen a single time; around 0.98% belongs to the top ten. Another study also made use of these data, one on yellow fever vaccine responses in identical twins.

Sequenced: CD4+ T cells sorted from blood. The receptors shown here come from a woman aged 18-29 years in good health.

In its sample, this clonotype was seen a few times. The chain uses TRBV3-1 and TRBJ2-1, with 8 bases lining up with TRBD2. The CDR3 is 18 residues long. J was trimmed by 1 base and V by 5 bases; bases with no gene match: 13. Per the germline V gene, CDR1 is LGHDT and CDR2 is YNNKEL (reference sequence). This CDR3 is CASSRGQIGGASYNEQFF. The CDR3 DNA reads TGTGCCAGCAGCAGGGGACAAATCGGGGGGGCTTCCTACAATGAGCAGTTCTTC.

This clonotype was observed at least ten times. As DNA, the CDR3 is TGCAGCGCTGACCTCAGCTACAATGAGCAGTTCTTC. It encodes CSADLSYNEQFF. This chain links TRBV29-1 with TRBJ2-1; no definite D call. Trimming took 7 bases from V and 3 from J, leaving 10 bases between them. This CDR3 has 12 amino acids. In germline, CDR1 is SQVTM, CDR2 ANQGSEA.

V usage is TRBV3-1 and J usage is TRBJ2-5; TRBD2 agrees at 12 bases. J was trimmed by 2 bases and V by 8 bases; bases with no gene match: 12. CDR1 and CDR2 from the germline V gene are LGHDT and YNNKEL (reference sequence). There are 17 residues in the CDR3. The CDR3 DNA is TGTGCCAGCCTTGCCTCTAGCGGGGGGGCAGGACAAGAGACCCAGTACTTC. Translated, it gives CASLASSGGAGQETQYF.

There are a few counts of this clonotype. The genes are TRBV5-1 and TRBJ2-1, with D perhaps TRBD2 (6 bases). This CDR3 is built from 16 residues. Trimming cost V 0 bases and J 15 bases, with 25 bases left between them. Looked up from germline, CDR1 is SGHRS and CDR2 is YFSETQ. CDR3 sequence reads: CASSLESGTPHGGLFF. CDR3 bases: TGCGCCAGCAGCTTGGAGTCCGGGACTCCCCACGGAGGTCTGTTCTTC.

V is TRBV4-3 and J is TRBJ2-1, with D perhaps matching TRBD1 (5 bases). Germline CDR1 LGHNA, CDR2 YSLEER. The CDR3 is 15 residues long. V was trimmed by 1 base and J by 9 bases, leaving 16 bases between them. For the CDR3, the DNA is TGCGCCAGCAGCCAAGCAACCACGACAGTTGCTGAGCAGTTCTTC. This sequence encodes CASSQATTTVAEQFF.

The genes are TRBV5-1 and TRBJ2-1; D uncertain. This CDR3 is 17 amino acids long. The V end lost 0 bases, the J end lost 6 bases, and 19 bases lay between the germline ends. Germline V gene data show CDR1 as SGHRS and CDR2 as YFSETQ. This CDR3 reads CASSLGLLVPSRNEQFF. Written as DNA, the CDR3 is TGCGCCAGCAGCTTGGGACTCCTAGTTCCTTCACGCAATGAGCAGTTCTTC.

This clonotype was found once. The chain links TRBV7-2 to TRBJ2-7; TRBD2 matches at 11 bases. V shed 5 bases and J 5 bases; nucleotides not matched to a gene: 8. The germline V gene has CDR1 SGHTA and CDR2 FQGNSA. The CDR3 is made up of 15 amino acids. CDR3 bases: TGTGCCAGCAGCCTTAAGCCTAGCGGGGGGAACGAGCAGTACTTC. Translating gives CASSLKPSGGNEQYF.

The J gene is TRBJ2-5, the V gene TRBV4-2; TRBD2 agrees at 8 bases. In germline, CDR1 is LGHNA, CDR2 YNFKEQ. CDR3 length: 14 amino acids. The V gene end was trimmed by 3 bases and the J gene end by 5 bases; junction bases not matched to a gene: 5. CDR3 coding DNA: TGTGCCAGCAGCCATAGCGGGAAGGTGGAGACCCAGTACTTC. Translated, it gives CASSHSGKVETQYF.

The chain links TRBV7-9 to TRBJ2-5; D not certain. V lost 2 bases to trimming and J lost 7 bases, with 5 bases between them. This CDR3 spans 11 amino acids. CDR1 and CDR2 from the germline V gene are SEHNR and FQNEAQ (reference sequence). CDR3 in amino acids: CASSLPGTQYF. The CDR3 DNA follows: TGTGCCAGCAGCTTACCGGGGACCCAGTACTTC. The full variable domain, its missing parts supplied by reference TRBV7-9 and TRBJ2-5, is DTGVSQNPRHKITKRGQNVTFRCDPISEHNRLYWYRQTLGQGPEFLTYFQNEAQLEKSRLLSDRFSAERPKGSFSTLEIQRTEQGDSAMYLCASSLPGTQYFGPGTRLLVL.

This clonotype was found a few times. The rearrangement uses TRBV18 and TRBJ2-3, with D possibly TRBD2 on 5 matching bases. Germline CDR1 KGHSH, CDR2 LQKENI. The CDR3 runs to 13 residues. Trimming left V 1 base short and J 4 bases short, with 6 bases between. CDR3 residues: CASSPRTPDTQYF. The CDR3 DNA is TGTGCCAGCTCACCACGGACTCCAGATACGCAGTATTTT.

The table lists this clonotype with a few counts. The chain combines TRBV9 with TRBJ2-6; D call uncertain. Trimming shortened V by 2 bases and J by 2 bases, and 5 bases separated the two germline ends. Germline lookup yields CDR1 SGDLS and CDR2 YYNGEE. CDR3 length: 14 residues. In DNA form, the CDR3 reads TGTGCCAGCAGCGTGTCCGCTGGGGCCAACGTCCTGACTTTC. Translating gives CASSVSAGANVLTF.

There are a few counts of this clonotype. The chain couples TRBV6-2 or TRBV6-3 to TRBJ2-1, with D perhaps TRBD1 (5 bases). The ends were cut back, 5 bases at V and 4 bases at J, with 15 bases in the middle. Germline-derived CDR1 and CDR2 are MNHEY and SVGEGT. The length of the CDR3 is 15 residues. The CDR3 DNA sequence: TGTGCCAGCAGTCGTTCTAGGGGCCGATACAATGAGCAGTTCTTC. Protein sequence: CASSRSRGRYNEQFF.

The chain uses TRBV7-2 and TRBJ2-2; 8 bases line up with TRBD1. V lost 5 bases to trimming and J lost 9 bases; unmatched junction nucleotides: 11. The V gene's germline CDR1 is SGHTA and CDR2 FQGNSA. This CDR3 has 15 amino acids. The CDR3 sequence is CASSPSSDRDRELFF. CDR3 in DNA: TGTGCCAGCAGCCCTTCCTCGGACAGGGACAGGGAGCTGTTTTTT.

This chain connects TRBV20-1 to TRBJ2-3; TRBD2 is a possible D gene (5 bases). The CDR3 is made up of 13 amino acids. The germline V and J ends were trimmed by 4 bases and 5 bases, with 13 bases remaining between them. Germline values: CDR1 DFQATT, CDR2 SNEGSKA (reference sequence). The CDR3: CSAKGSGLDTQYF. CDR3 sequence (DNA): TGCAGTGCTAAAGGGTCGGGATTAGATACGCAGTATTTT.